Listed here are 19 T cell receptor beta chains from one sample, sequenced in a study of tumor-infiltrating lymphocytes in primary liver carcinoma (dated by TCRdb to 2015 to 2018). Sequencing relied on an Illumina HiSeq 2500. TCRbeta-specific cDNA was reverse-transcribed from approximately 0.5 ug total RNA using a constant-region primer and ProtoScript II reverse transcriptase. TCRbeta libraries were built with three nested multiplex PCR rounds, a slightly modified ARM-PCR procedure. Each of the first two PCR rounds ran for approximately 10 cycles and used multiplex TRBV1-TRBV30 forward primers together with a Cbeta reverse primer. Using fastp at Q25 and MiXCR, TCRdb reprocessed the public reads and kept productive beta chains. Entries that share a CDR3 protein sequence are merged under the most common genes and DNA. Across this sample there are some 200,000 distinct CDR3 sequences, with 65% seen only once. Jointly, the top ten make up 6% to 8.5% of the sample.

Blood RNA was extracted from unsorted whole blood using TRIzol reagent, and germline DNA was obtained with the DNeasy Blood & Tissue kit. The sample taken for sequencing was peripheral blood. The receptors here all came from a woman in her sixties or seventies with primary liver carcinoma and hepatitis B virus infection.

A word on this clonotype: This CDR3 is missing its conserved last phenylalanine or tryptophan, likely due to a read error. The V gene is TRBV30, the J gene TRBJ2-1; D is unclear. Trimming left V 2 bases short and J 4 bases short, with 15 bases between. Germline CDR1 reads GTSNPN; CDR2 reads SVGIG (reference sequence). The CDR3 sequence is 15 residues long. The CDR3 spells CAWSLVPGDYNEQFS. In DNA, the CDR3 is TGTGCCTGGAGTCTGGTGCCTGGGGATTACAATGAGCAGTTCTCC.

As for this clonotype: Sequence at one end of the junction differs from germline and may be a read error. The rearrangement joins TRBV11-1 to TRBJ1-1; D might be TRBD1 (5 bases). CDR3 length: 15 amino acids. Germline lookup yields CDR1 SGHAT and CDR2 FQDESV (reference sequence). The CDR3 region is CASNPGNRMNTEALF. In nucleotides, the CDR3 is TGTGCCAGCAACCCCGGTAACAGGATGAACACTGAAGCTTTATTT.

The CDR3 DNA sequence: TGTGCCAGCAGCTTAGAGGGCGGCTGGGGCTCCTACGAGCAGTACTTC. It specifies CASSLEGGWGSYEQYF. The J gene is TRBJ2-7, the V gene TRBV7-9; no definite D call. The CDR3 sequence is 16 residues long. The V gene's germline CDR1 is SEHNR and CDR2 FQNEAQ (reference sequence). V was cut by 1 base and J by 0 bases, with 13 bases left in between.

With respect to this clonotype: A junction boundary mismatches the germline segment, possibly from a read error. This chain links TRBV28 with TRBJ1-6; D is unresolved. Germline V gives CDR1 MDHEN, CDR2 SYDVKM. This CDR3 region has 14 residues. The CDR3 sequence: CASSSWGEDSPPHF. The CDR3 coding sequence is TGTGCCAGTAGTTCATGGGGTGAGGATTCACCCCCCCACTTT.

The chain links TRBV5-4 to TRBJ2-3, with no clear D. Germline CDR1 and CDR2: SGHNT and YYREEE (reference sequence). CDR3 length equals 15 residues. Deletions cut 5 bases from V and 7 bases from J, with 20 bases between. The CDR3 DNA is TGTGCCAGCAGACCCAACCCAGGTTTTTCATATACGCAGTATTTT. Encoded protein: CASRPNPGFSYTQYF.

This clonotype was recorded once. The junction differs from germline at one of its ends, possibly a read error. The chain is built from TRBV7-8 and TRBJ2-1; D gene uncertain. Per germline, CDR1 SGHVS and CDR2 FQNEAQ. This CDR3 is 12 amino acids long. The CDR3 coding sequence is TGTGCCAGCAGCTTAACCGGAACTGAGCAGTTGTTC. Translated: CASSLTGTEQLF.

About this clonotype itself: Being one base from a much bigger clone, this may be a read error. The chain is built from TRBV6-2 or TRBV6-3 and TRBJ1-2, with 8 bases fitting TRBD1. The CDR3 length is 14 residues. From germline, CDR1 is MNHEY and CDR2 SVGEGT. The CDR3 loop is CAGSYRGGTYGYTF. Here the CDR3 DNA reads TGTGCCGGCAGTTACAGGGGGGGCACGTATGGCTACACCTTC.

With respect to this clonotype: Since a much larger clone is just one base distant, this may be a read error. This sequence joins TRBV29-1 and TRBJ1-1; perhaps TRBD1 as D (5 bases). The CDR3 length is 15 residues. Germline CDR1 is SQVTM and CDR2 is ANQGSEA. The CDR3: CSVEERGWGNTEAVF. The CDR3 DNA follows: TGCAGCGTTGAAGAGCGGGGGTGGGGGAACACTGAAGCTGTCTTT.

The sample holds a few counts of this clonotype. The chain combines TRBV6-5 with TRBJ2-3, with D perhaps matching TRBD2 (6 bases). CDR3 length: 15 residues. Trimming shortened V by 5 bases and J by 0 bases, and 12 bases separated the two germline ends. Germline V lookup: CDR1 MNHEY, CDR2 SVGAGI. In nucleotides, the CDR3 is TGTGCCAGCAGTAAACTCGGGGGAAGCACAGATACGCAGTATTTT. Amino acid sequence: CASSKLGGSTDTQYF.

Note on this clonotype: A much larger clone lies one base from this, so it may be a read error. The J gene is TRBJ1-1, the V gene TRBV7-8; D uncertain. Germline V gene lookup returns CDR1 SGHVS and CDR2 FQNEAQ. The CDR3 loop spans 14 amino acids. Trimming stripped 5 bases from V and 2 bases from J, with 12 bases between. The CDR3 reads CASSASTLNTEAFF. In DNA form, the CDR3 reads TGTGCCAGCAGCGCCTCCACACTTAACACTGAAGCTTTCTTT.

Worth noting for this clonotype: The CDR3 does not end in the conserved phenylalanine or tryptophan, so this is likely a read error. This chain connects TRBV11-2 to TRBJ2-1; 13 bases are shared with TRBD2. Unmatched junction bases numbered 8, after V lost 5 bases and J lost 7 bases. The CDR3 is 16 residues long. Germline V gives CDR1 SGHAT, CDR2 FQNNGV. The CDR3: CASSRGTSGNLNEQFL. Written as DNA, the CDR3 is TGTGCCAGCAGCCGCGGGACTAGCGGGAATCTAAATGAGCAGTTCCTC.

As regards this clonotype: A single base separates this from a much larger clone, so it may be a read error. The chain joins TRBV28 to TRBJ2-7; D not certain. Germline values: CDR1 MDHEN, CDR2 SYDVKM. CDR3 size: 13 residues. V was shortened by 7 bases and J by 1 base, with 11 bases between the two germline ends. Here the CDR3 DNA reads TGTGCCAGCAACCGCCTCACATCCTACGAGCAGTACTTC. Its protein product is CASNRLTSYEQYF.

The V and J genes are TRBV4-1 and TRBJ2-7, with no clear D. V was trimmed by 1 base and J by 6 bases, leaving 16 bases between them. Germline loops: CDR1 MGHRA, CDR2 YSYEKL. The CDR3 runs to 15 residues. The CDR3 reads CASSQVPQSPSEQYF. The CDR3 coding sequence is TGCGCCAGCAGCCAAGTTCCCCAGAGCCCCAGCGAGCAGTACTTC.

Worth noting for this clonotype: With a much larger clone just one base away, this may be a read error. The chain is built from TRBV10-2 and TRBJ2-7; unclear D gene. The germline V gene has CDR1 WSHSY and CDR2 SAAADI. The CDR3 loop spans 15 amino acids. DNA for the CDR3: TGCGCCAGCAATGAGGTGGGCCCGATCTCCTACGAGCAGTACTTC. The encoded protein is CASNEVGPISYEQYF.

A note on this clonotype: Germline is not matched at one junction end, which may reflect a read error. This chain connects TRBV7-9 to TRBJ2-1; TRBD2 matches at 11 bases. Per the germline V gene, CDR1 is SEHNR and CDR2 is FQNEAQ (reference sequence). The CDR3 has 18 residues. The CDR3 DNA reads as TGTGCCAACAGCCCCAACCCTTTAGCGGGAGGGCCTCGGAATGAGCAGTTCTTT. It codes for CANSPNPLAGGPRNEQFF.

Turning to this clonotype: One end of the junction does not line up with germline, which may come from a read error. This rearrangement joins TRBV25-1 to TRBJ2-3; TRBD2 matches at 13 bases. The CDR3 totals 17 residues. Germline V gives CDR1 MGHDK, CDR2 SYGVNS. Here the CDR3 DNA reads TGTGTCAGCAGTGAAGGAACTAGCGGGAGGGCCACAGATACGCAGTATTTT. It is translated as CVSSEGTSGRATDTQYF.

As for this clonotype: This likely comes from a read error, as the CDR3 has no conserved phenylalanine or tryptophan at its end. The chain uses TRBV11-1 and TRBJ2-7, with TRBD2 identical over 8 bases. This CDR3 spans 13 amino acids. Looked up from germline, CDR1 is SGHAT and CDR2 is FQDESV (reference sequence). Written as DNA, the CDR3 is TGTGTCAGCAGCTTAGAAGCGGGAGACGAGCAGTACTTG. This encodes CVSSLEAGDEQYL.

A few counts support this clonotype. The chain is built from TRBV28 and TRBJ2-1; 13 positions agree with TRBD2. V gave up 5 bases and J gave up 9 bases; unmatched junction bases: 1. Germline values: CDR1 MDHEN, CDR2 SYDVKM. This CDR3 spans 13 amino acids. Here the CDR3 reads CASSTSGRAEQFF. In DNA, the CDR3 is TGTGCCAGCAGTACTAGCGGGAGGGCTGAGCAGTTCTTC.

This clonotype was found many times. J is TRBJ2-7 and V is TRBV4-1; 9 bases agree with TRBD2. CDR3 length: 19 residues. V shed 0 bases and J 0 bases; nucleotides not matched to a gene: 12. CDR1 is MGHRA and CDR2 is YSYEKL in the germline V gene. The CDR3 protein is CASSQEEDSGSRRSYEQYF. The CDR3 nucleotides are TGCGCCAGCAGCCAAGAAGAGGATAGCGGGAGCCGCCGCTCCTACGAGCAGTACTTC.